This T cell receptor (beta chain) was profiled in a study of beta chain features in type 1 diabetes. Study background: Regarding age, gender and cell yields, patients proved similar to healthy donors. Study-wide findings and caveats: Significant though moderate, a shortening of TCRB CDR3s appeared in all four CD4+ subsets of Type 1 diabetes patients. Equally in patients and controls, PCR might preferentially amplify shorter templates.

Of the isolated RNA, all was reverse transcribed, and so the sequenced material was expressed TCRB transcripts. Naive, central memory and regulatory T cell samples produced a mean of about 3.5 million reads. Produced via immunoSEQ multiplex PCR; TCRdb's table is partial and in-frame only. The profile shows 630,000 or so clones, around 15% of them singletons. The CDR3 covers 15 residues. CDR1 and CDR2 (germline): SEHNR, FQNEAQ (reference sequence). V lost 0 bases, J lost 4 bases, and 9 bases lay in between. Notes on this clone: What it binds is not known.

The source of this sequence is a man aged 18 to 29 with type 1 diabetes. Sequencing was done on a sample of naive CD4+ T cells from blood. The chain couples TRBV7-9 to TRBJ2-2; D is undetermined. The CDR3 reads CASSLASWGTGELFF. For the CDR3, the DNA is TGTGCCAGCAGCTTAGCAAGTTGGGGCACCGGGGAGCTGTTTTTT.